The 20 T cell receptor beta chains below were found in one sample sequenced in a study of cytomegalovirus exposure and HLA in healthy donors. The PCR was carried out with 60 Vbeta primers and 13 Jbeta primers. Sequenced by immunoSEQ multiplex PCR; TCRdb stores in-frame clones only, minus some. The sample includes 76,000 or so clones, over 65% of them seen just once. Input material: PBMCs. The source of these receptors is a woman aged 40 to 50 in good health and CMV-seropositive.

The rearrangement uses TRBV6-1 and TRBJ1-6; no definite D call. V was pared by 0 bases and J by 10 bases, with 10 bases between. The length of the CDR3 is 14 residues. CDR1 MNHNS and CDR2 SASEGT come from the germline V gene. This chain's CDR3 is CASSEALGESPLHF. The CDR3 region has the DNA TGTGCCAGCAGTGAAGCGCTCGGGGAATCACCCCTCCACTTT.

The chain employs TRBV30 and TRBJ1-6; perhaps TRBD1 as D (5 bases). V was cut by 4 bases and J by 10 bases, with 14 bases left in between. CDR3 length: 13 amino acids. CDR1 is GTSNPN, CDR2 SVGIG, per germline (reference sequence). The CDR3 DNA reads TGTGCCTGGATGACCGGGGGGAACTCACCCCTCCACTTT. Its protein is CAWMTGGNSPLHF.

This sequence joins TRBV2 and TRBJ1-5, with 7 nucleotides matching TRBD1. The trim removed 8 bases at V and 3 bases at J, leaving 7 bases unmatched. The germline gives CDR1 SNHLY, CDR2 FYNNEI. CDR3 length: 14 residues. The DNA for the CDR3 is TGTGCCAGCGGGAGACAGGGCTACAATCAGCCCCAGCATTTT. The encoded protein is CASGRQGYNQPQHF.

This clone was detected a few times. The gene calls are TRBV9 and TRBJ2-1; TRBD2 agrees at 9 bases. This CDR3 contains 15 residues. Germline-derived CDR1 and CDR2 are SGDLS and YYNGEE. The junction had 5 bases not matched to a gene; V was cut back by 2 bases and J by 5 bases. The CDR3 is CASSVLSGGNNEQFF. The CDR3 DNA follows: TGTGCCAGCAGCGTCCTTAGCGGGGGAAACAATGAGCAGTTCTTC.

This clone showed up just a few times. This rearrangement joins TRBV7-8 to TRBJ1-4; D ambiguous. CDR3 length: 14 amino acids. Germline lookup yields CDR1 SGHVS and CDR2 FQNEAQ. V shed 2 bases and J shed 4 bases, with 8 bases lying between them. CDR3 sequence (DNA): TGTGCCAGCAGCTTAACAGAAAATAATGAAAAACTGTTTTTT. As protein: CASSLTENNEKLFF.

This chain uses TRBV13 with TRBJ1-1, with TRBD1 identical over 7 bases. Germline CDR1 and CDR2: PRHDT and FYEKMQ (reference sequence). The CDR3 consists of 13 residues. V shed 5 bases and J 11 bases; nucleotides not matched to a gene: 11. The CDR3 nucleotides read TGTGCCAGCAGCCTACAGGGGCCCAACGCGGCTTTCTTT. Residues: CASSLQGPNAAFF. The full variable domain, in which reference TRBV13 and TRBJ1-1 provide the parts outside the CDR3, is AAGVIQSPRHLIKEKRETATLKCYPIPRHDTVYWYQQGPGQDPQFLISFYEKMQSDKGSIPDRFSAQQFSDYHSELNMSSLELGDSALYFCASSLQGPNAAFFGQGTRLTVV.

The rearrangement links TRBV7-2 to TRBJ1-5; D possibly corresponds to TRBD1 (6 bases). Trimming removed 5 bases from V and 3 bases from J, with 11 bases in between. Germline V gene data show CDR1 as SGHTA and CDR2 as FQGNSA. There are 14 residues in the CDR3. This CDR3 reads CASSPGQFNQPQHF. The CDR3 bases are TGTGCCAGCAGCCCTGGACAGTTCAATCAGCCCCAGCATTTT. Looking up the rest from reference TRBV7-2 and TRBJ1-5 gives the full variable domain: GAGVSQSPSNKVTEKGKDVELRCDPISGHTALYWYRQSLGQGLEFLIYFQGNSAPDKSGLPSDRFSAERTGGSVSTLTIQRTQQEDSAVYLCASSPGQFNQPQHFGDGTRLSIL.

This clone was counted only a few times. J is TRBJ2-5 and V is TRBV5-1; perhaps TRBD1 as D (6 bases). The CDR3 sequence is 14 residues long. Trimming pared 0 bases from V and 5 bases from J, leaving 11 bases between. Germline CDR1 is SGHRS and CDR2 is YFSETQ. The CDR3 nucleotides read TGCGCCAGCAGCTTGGGCAGGGGAACGGAGACCCAGTACTTC. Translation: CASSLGRGTETQYF.

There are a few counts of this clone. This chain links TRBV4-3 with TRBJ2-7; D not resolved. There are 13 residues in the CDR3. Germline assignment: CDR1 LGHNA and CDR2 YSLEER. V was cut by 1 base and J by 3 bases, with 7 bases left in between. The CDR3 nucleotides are TGCGCCAGCAGCCAAGTAGTTCTCTACGAGCAGTACTTC. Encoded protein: CASSQVVLYEQYF.

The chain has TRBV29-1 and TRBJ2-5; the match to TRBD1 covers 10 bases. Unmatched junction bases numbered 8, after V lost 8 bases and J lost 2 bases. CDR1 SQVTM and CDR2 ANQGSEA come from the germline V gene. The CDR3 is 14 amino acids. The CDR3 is CSSGQGPPQETQYF. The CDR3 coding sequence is TGCAGCTCGGGACAGGGGCCACCTCAAGAGACCCAGTACTTC.

The CDR3 DNA sequence: TGTGCCTGGAGTACACCAGGGGTCAGCGAGCAGTACTTC. This encodes CAWSTPGVSEQYF. This chain links TRBV30 with TRBJ2-7, with D maybe TRBD1 (6 bases). Germline values: CDR1 GTSNPN, CDR2 SVGIG (reference sequence). The CDR3 has 13 residues. V lost 2 bases to trimming and J lost 6 bases, with 14 bases between them.

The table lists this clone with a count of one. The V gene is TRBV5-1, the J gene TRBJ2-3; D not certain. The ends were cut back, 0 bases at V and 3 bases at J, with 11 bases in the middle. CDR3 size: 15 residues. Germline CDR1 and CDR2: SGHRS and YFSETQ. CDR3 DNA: TGCGCCAGCAGCTTGGGGCAGGCCCGTACAGATACGCAGTATTTT. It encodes CASSLGQARTDTQYF.

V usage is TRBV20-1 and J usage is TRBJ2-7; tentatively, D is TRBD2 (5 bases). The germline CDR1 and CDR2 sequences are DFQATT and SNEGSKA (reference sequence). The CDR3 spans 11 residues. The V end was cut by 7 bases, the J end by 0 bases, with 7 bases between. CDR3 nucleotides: TGCAGTGTCGGGGACTCCTACGAGCAGTACTTC. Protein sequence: CSVGDSYEQYF.

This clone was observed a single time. In nucleotides, the CDR3 is TGTGCCAGCAGCTTACCCCGGGCTAGCGGGAGGACAGATACGCAGTATTTT. Amino acid sequence: CASSLPRASGRTDTQYF. V is TRBV7-8 and J is TRBJ2-3, with 11 bases that match TRBD2. J was trimmed by 3 bases and V by 2 bases; bases with no gene match: 7. The CDR3 consists of 17 residues. CDR1 is SGHVS and CDR2 is FQNEAQ in the germline V gene.

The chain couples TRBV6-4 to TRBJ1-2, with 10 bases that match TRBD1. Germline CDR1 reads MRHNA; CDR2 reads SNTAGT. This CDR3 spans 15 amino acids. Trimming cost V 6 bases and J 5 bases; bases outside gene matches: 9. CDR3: CASSATGTGVYGYTF. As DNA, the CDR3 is TGTGCCAGCAGCGCCACCGGGACAGGGGTATATGGCTACACCTTC.

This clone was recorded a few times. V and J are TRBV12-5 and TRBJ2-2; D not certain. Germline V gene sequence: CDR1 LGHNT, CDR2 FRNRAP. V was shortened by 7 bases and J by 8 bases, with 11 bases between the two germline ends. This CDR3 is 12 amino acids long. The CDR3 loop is CASAVFVGELFF. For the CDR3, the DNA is TGTGCTAGTGCAGTGTTTGTAGGGGAGCTGTTTTTT.

Here the CDR3 reads CASSVGTSKNIQYF. In DNA, the CDR3 is TGTGCCAGCAGTGTGGGGACAAGCAAAAACATTCAGTACTTC. V and J are TRBV6-1 and TRBJ2-4; D perhaps matches TRBD1 (6 bases). The CDR3 runs 14 residues. Trimming shortened V by 4 bases and J by 3 bases, and 10 bases separated the two germline ends. Germline CDR1 is MNHNS and CDR2 is SASEGT.

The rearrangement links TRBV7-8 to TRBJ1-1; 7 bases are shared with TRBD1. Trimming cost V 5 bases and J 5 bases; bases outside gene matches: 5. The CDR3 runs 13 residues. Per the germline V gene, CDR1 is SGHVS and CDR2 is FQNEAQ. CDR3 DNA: TGTGCCAGCAGCCCATACAGGGGAACTGAAGCTTTCTTT. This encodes CASSPYRGTEAFF.

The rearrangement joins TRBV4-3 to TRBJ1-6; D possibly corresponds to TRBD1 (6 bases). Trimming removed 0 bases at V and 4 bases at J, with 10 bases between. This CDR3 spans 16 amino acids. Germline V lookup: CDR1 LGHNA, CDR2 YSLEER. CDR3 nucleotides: TGCGCCAGCAGCCAAGAGGTAGGGACATATAATTCACCCCTCCACTTT. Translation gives CASSQEVGTYNSPLHF.

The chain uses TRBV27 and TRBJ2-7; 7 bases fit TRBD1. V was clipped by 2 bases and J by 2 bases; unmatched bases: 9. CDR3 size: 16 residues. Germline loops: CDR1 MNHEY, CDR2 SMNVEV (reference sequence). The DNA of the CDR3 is TGTGCCAGCAGTTTAAGGGCAACAGGGGCAGCCTACGAGCAGTACTTC. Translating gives CASSLRATGAAYEQYF.